One and the same sample provided the 30 T cell receptor beta chains below, sequenced in a study of cytomegalovirus exposure and HLA in healthy donors. PCR primers comprised 60 Vbeta and 13 Jbeta primers. TCRdb keeps only in-frame clones here, not all; method: immunoSEQ multiplex PCR. The data hold tens of thousands of clones, with 78% observed a single time. The specimen was PBMCs. Receptor source: a man between 40 and 49 years old in good health and CMV-seronegative.

V and J are TRBV10-3 and TRBJ1-3, with TRBD1 matching over 8 bases. CDR1 ENHRY and CDR2 SYGVKD come from the germline V gene. CDR3 size: 15 residues. The V segment lost 4 bases and the J segment 3 bases; nucleotides outside the gene matches: 5. The CDR3 DNA is TGTGCCATCAGTGGACAGGGGAATGGTGGAAACACCATATATTTT. This translates into CAISGQGNGGNTIYF.

The chain employs TRBV6-5 and TRBJ2-7; D is undetermined. This CDR3 has 11 residues. Germline V gene lookup returns CDR1 MNHEY and CDR2 SVGAGI. Trimming left V 6 bases short and J 4 bases short, with 7 bases between. CDR3 residues: CASRNNYEQYF. CDR3 DNA: TGTGCCAGCAGGAACAATTACGAGCAGTACTTC.

V is TRBV4-2 and J is TRBJ2-7; 7 bases line up with TRBD2. The CDR3 loop spans 15 amino acids. V shed 0 bases, J shed 4 bases, and the junction held 6 bases outside the gene matches. The germline V gene encodes CDR1 LGHNA and CDR2 YNFKEQ. CDR3 in amino acids: CASSQEAGEGYEQYF. The CDR3 DNA is TGTGCCAGCAGCCAAGAGGCGGGAGAAGGTTACGAGCAGTACTTC.

The rearrangement uses TRBV2 and TRBJ1-5; D might be TRBD1 (6 bases). CDR1 SNHLY and CDR2 FYNNEI come from the germline V gene. This CDR3 comprises 17 residues. V lost 6 bases, J lost 0 bases, and 18 bases lay in between. The CDR3 nucleotides read TGTGCCAGCAGCGTCTACAGGGTCGCTTATAGCAATCAGCCCCAGCATTTT. Translated: CASSVYRVAYSNQPQHF.

The table lists this clone with a count of one. The V and J genes are TRBV5-5 and TRBJ1-2; D unresolved. The ends were cut back, 4 bases at V and 7 bases at J, with 14 bases in the middle. CDR3 length equals 13 residues. CDR1 and CDR2 from the germline V gene are SGHKS and YYEKEE (reference sequence). DNA of the CDR3: TGTGCCAGCAGCACCGAAGGAGGATCTGGCTACACCTTC. It codes for CASSTEGGSGYTF.

This chain connects TRBV10-2 to TRBJ2-2, with TRBD2 identical over 9 bases. Germline lookup yields CDR1 WSHSY and CDR2 SAAADI. Trimming at V came to 6 bases and at J to 4 bases, leaving 9 bases not matched to a gene. CDR3 length equals 16 residues. CDR3 residues: CASRRSGTSSTGELFF. The CDR3 nucleotides are TGCGCCAGCAGGAGGTCCGGGACTAGCAGCACCGGGGAGCTGTTTTTT.

As to this clone: Other DNA sequences in the sample encode the same CDR3. The V and J genes are TRBV11-2 and TRBJ2-3, with 7 bases fitting TRBD2. Germline values: CDR1 SGHAT, CDR2 FQNNGV. CDR3 length: 15 residues. With 5 bases clipped from V and 3 bases from J, the junction kept 8 bases outside the gene matches. CDR3 coding DNA: TGTGCCAGCAGCCCCCTGGGCGGGGGTACAGATACGCAGTATTTT. Protein product: CASSPLGGGTDTQYF. Full variable domain (rest looked up from reference TRBV11-2 and TRBJ2-3): EAGVAQSPRYKIIEKRQSVAFWCNPISGHATLYWYQQILGQGPKLLIQFQNNGVVDDSQLPKDRFSAERLKGVDSTLKIQPAKLEDSAVYLCASSPLGGGTDTQYFGPGTRLTVL.

The chain has TRBV7-3 and TRBJ2-2, with D possibly TRBD1 on 6 matching bases. Trimming left V 1 base short and J 6 bases short, with 6 bases between. CDR3 size: 13 residues. Germline lookup yields CDR1 SGHTA and CDR2 FQGTGA. The CDR3: CASSLRGPGELFF. The CDR3 DNA follows: TGTGCCAGCAGCTTAAGGGGGCCCGGGGAGCTGTTTTTT.

The chain couples TRBV19 to TRBJ2-5, with 8 bases aligning to TRBD2. Germline-derived CDR1 and CDR2 are LNHDA and SQIVND (reference sequence). V shed 6 bases and J 2 bases; nucleotides not matched to a gene: 8. The CDR3 loop spans 15 amino acids. CDR3 in amino acids: CASSGGALAQETQYF. The DNA of the CDR3 is TGTGCCAGTAGCGGGGGGGCCCTGGCTCAAGAGACCCAGTACTTC.

The chain employs TRBV12-2 and TRBJ1-1. TRBV12-2 is deemed a pseudogene. The CDR3 loop spans 17 amino acids. For the CDR3, the DNA is TGTGCAAGTCGCTCCGTGTCCCGCCGGTCCGGTGAGGATGAAGCTTTCTTT. It is translated as CASRSVSRRSGEDEAFF.

The chain has TRBV18 and TRBJ1-5, with D perhaps TRBD1 (6 bases). Germline CDR1 KGHSH, CDR2 LQKENI. The germline V and J ends were trimmed by 2 bases and 6 bases, with 11 bases remaining between them. The CDR3 loop spans 14 amino acids. DNA of the CDR3: TGTGCCAGCTCACCAAACAGGGAGGGTCAGCCCCAGCATTTT. Translation: CASSPNREGQPQHF.

CDR3 bases: TGTGCCAGCAGCAAGAGTCGGAGGTCTCCCTACGAGCAGTACTTC. Translating gives CASSKSRRSPYEQYF. This sequence joins TRBV21-1 and TRBJ2-5; TRBD2 is the table's D call, not checked against the DNA. The J call is doubtful: the DNA matches TRBJ2-7 better. TRBV21-1 is designated a pseudogene. The CDR3 extends over 15 amino acids.

The J gene is TRBJ1-4, the V gene TRBV2, with 10 nucleotides matching TRBD1. The CDR3 totals 14 residues. Germline CDR1 SNHLY, CDR2 FYNNEI. The junction had 7 bases not matched to a gene; V was cut back by 8 bases and J by 7 bases. Here the CDR3 reads CASGSGTGAEKLFF. The CDR3 DNA sequence: TGTGCCAGCGGGAGCGGGACAGGGGCTGAAAAACTGTTTTTT.

This rearrangement joins TRBV15 to TRBJ1-1, with a weak D call TRBD1 (6 bases). This CDR3 is 14 amino acids long. V was cut by 5 bases and J by 4 bases, with 14 bases left in between. Per the germline V gene, CDR1 is LNHNV and CDR2 is YYDKDF (reference sequence). The CDR3 spells CATSSRRGATEAFF. CDR3 sequence (DNA): TGTGCCACCAGCTCAAGACGGGGGGCCACTGAAGCTTTCTTT.

A few counts support this clone. One junction end does not reproduce the germline sequence, and a read error may be involved. The chain is built from TRBV10-3 and TRBJ2-6; 7 nucleotides agree with TRBD2. Germline loops: CDR1 ENHRY, CDR2 SYGVKD. The CDR3 runs 15 residues. CDR3 amino acids: CASSASGSGANVLTF. The CDR3 DNA follows: TGTGCCAGCAGTGCTAGCGGCTCTGGGGCCAACGTCCTGACTTTC.

V is TRBV18 and J is TRBJ1-5, with D hard to call. The germline CDR1 and CDR2 sequences are KGHSH and LQKENI. Trimming left V 1 base short and J 2 bases short, with 9 bases between. The CDR3 is 15 amino acids. CDR3 residues: CASSPQDLGNQPQHF. In DNA form, the CDR3 reads TGTGCCAGCTCACCACAGGACTTAGGCAATCAGCCCCAGCATTTT.

The chain joins TRBV19 to TRBJ1-2; 10 nucleotides line up with TRBD1. Germline V gene lookup returns CDR1 LNHDA and CDR2 SQIVND (reference sequence). The CDR3 loop spans 15 amino acids. The junction had 7 bases not matched to a gene; V was cut back by 7 bases and J by 2 bases. The CDR3 sequence is CASTVTGGANYGYTF. The CDR3 DNA is TGTGCCAGTACCGTGACAGGGGGCGCGAACTATGGCTACACCTTC.

V is TRBV29-1 and J is TRBJ1-1; possibly TRBD1 for D (5 bases). The CDR3 loop spans 10 amino acids. V lost 6 bases, J lost 11 bases, and 13 bases lay in between. CDR1 is SQVTM and CDR2 is ANQGSEA in the germline V gene. The CDR3 reads CSVADGGAFF. The CDR3 coding sequence is TGCAGCGTGGCGGATGGGGGGGCTTTCTTT.

V gene TRBV19 combines with J gene TRBJ2-6, with TRBD2 identical over 8 bases. Per the germline V gene, CDR1 is LNHDA and CDR2 is SQIVND (reference sequence). This CDR3 region has 18 residues. Trimming removed 6 bases from V and 0 bases from J; junction bases left unmatched: 10. For the CDR3, the DNA is TGTGCCAGTAGGACCTCCGGGACTAGGGACTCTGGGGCCAACGTCCTGACTTTC. It translates to CASRTSGTRDSGANVLTF.

This clone was counted once. The chain uses TRBV11-2 and TRBJ2-3; perhaps TRBD2 as D (5 bases). The length of the CDR3 is 14 residues. Germline V gives CDR1 SGHAT, CDR2 FQNNGV. Trimming left V 0 bases short and J 3 bases short, with 7 bases between. The CDR3 protein is CASSLDAGTDTQYF. As DNA, the CDR3 is TGTGCCAGCAGCTTAGATGCGGGTACAGATACGCAGTATTTT.

CDR3 loop: CASSLSSGGAKNIQYF. As DNA, the CDR3 is TGTGCCAGCAGCTTATCTAGCGGGGGGGCCAAAAACATTCAGTACTTC. The chain combines TRBV7-3 with TRBJ2-4; 11 bases match TRBD2. CDR3 size: 16 residues. The junction had 1 base not matched to a gene; V was cut back by 2 bases and J by 1 base. Germline V gene sequence: CDR1 SGHTA, CDR2 FQGTGA.

This rearrangement joins TRBV5-1 to TRBJ2-7; D is possibly TRBD1 (6 bases). Germline-derived CDR1 and CDR2 are SGHRS and YFSETQ. This CDR3 has 14 residues. V was shortened by 4 bases and J by 1 base, with 12 bases between the two germline ends. In DNA form, the CDR3 reads TGCGCCAGCAGCCCCGACAGGACATCCTACGAGCAGTACTTC. Translated, it gives CASSPDRTSYEQYF.

The V and J genes are TRBV7-2 and TRBJ2-4; 7 bases line up with TRBD2. The V and J ends lost 0 bases and 4 bases, in that order; junction bases with no gene match: 3. The CDR3 is made up of 15 amino acids. The germline gives CDR1 SGHTA, CDR2 FQGNSA. The CDR3 region is CASSLARGSKNIQYF. CDR3 sequence (DNA): TGTGCCAGCAGCTTAGCGCGGGGGAGTAAAAACATTCAGTACTTC.

This rearrangement joins TRBV6-1 to TRBJ2-1; possibly TRBD2 for D (5 bases). The CDR3 has 14 amino acids. Trimming took off 6 bases at V and 2 bases at J, with 11 bases between the two ends. Germline-derived CDR1 and CDR2 are MNHNS and SASEGT. The CDR3 region has the DNA TGTGCCAGCAGAACCGGACTGACCTACAATGAGCAGTTCTTC. It is translated as CASRTGLTYNEQFF.

The gene calls are TRBV11-2 and TRBJ2-1, with D unresolved. This CDR3 has 14 amino acids. The germline V gene encodes CDR1 SGHAT and CDR2 FQNNGV. Trimming left V 1 base short and J 10 bases short, with 14 bases between. CDR3 in DNA: TGTGCCAGCAGCTTAGGTCTAGGCCTCGGGGAGCAGTTCTTC. As protein: CASSLGLGLGEQFF.

The genes are TRBV5-1 and TRBJ1-2, with D possibly matching TRBD1 (6 bases). CDR1 and CDR2 from the germline V gene are SGHRS and YFSETQ. Trimming removed 3 bases from V and 4 bases from J, with 16 bases in between. The CDR3 extends over 15 amino acids. CDR3 loop: CASSSSTGLSYGYTF. Written as DNA, the CDR3 is TGCGCCAGCAGCTCATCGACAGGTCTCTCCTATGGCTACACCTTC.

CDR3 nucleotide sequence: TGTGCCAGCAGCTTAACTGGACAGGGGGCCAACGTCCTGACTTTC. This gives the protein CASSLTGQGANVLTF. The chain combines TRBV7-9 with TRBJ2-6; weak D call: TRBD1 (6 bases). There are 15 residues in the CDR3. Between the trimmed V and J ends, which lost 2 bases and 4 bases, there was a span of 9 bases. Per germline, CDR1 SEHNR and CDR2 FQNEAQ (reference sequence).

The CDR3 nucleotides are TGTGCCAGCAGTGGAGGGTTTAGCAATCAGCCCCAGCATTTT. The encoded protein is CASSGGFSNQPQHF. The chain is built from TRBV2 and TRBJ1-5; no firm D call. Per germline, CDR1 SNHLY and CDR2 FYNNEI. Trimming pared 4 bases from V and 0 bases from J, leaving 7 bases between. This CDR3 region has 14 residues.

The rearrangement joins TRBV11-2 to TRBJ2-4; D gene unclear. Between the trimmed V and J ends, which lost 6 bases and 0 bases, there was a span of 6 bases. The CDR3 has 13 amino acids. Germline V gene sequence: CDR1 SGHAT, CDR2 FQNNGV. CDR3 coding DNA: TGTGCCAGCAGACAATTAGCCAAAAACATTCAGTACTTC. It is translated as CASRQLAKNIQYF.

Here the CDR3 DNA reads TGCAGCGGTGGACAGGTCCCAGATACGCAGTATTTT. Translating gives CSGGQVPDTQYF. The rearrangement uses TRBV29-1 and TRBJ2-3; TRBD1 matches 7 bases. Germline CDR1 is SQVTM and CDR2 is ANQGSEA. Germline trimming cut 7 bases from V and 4 bases from J; bases unmatched to any gene: 5. This CDR3 is built from 12 residues.